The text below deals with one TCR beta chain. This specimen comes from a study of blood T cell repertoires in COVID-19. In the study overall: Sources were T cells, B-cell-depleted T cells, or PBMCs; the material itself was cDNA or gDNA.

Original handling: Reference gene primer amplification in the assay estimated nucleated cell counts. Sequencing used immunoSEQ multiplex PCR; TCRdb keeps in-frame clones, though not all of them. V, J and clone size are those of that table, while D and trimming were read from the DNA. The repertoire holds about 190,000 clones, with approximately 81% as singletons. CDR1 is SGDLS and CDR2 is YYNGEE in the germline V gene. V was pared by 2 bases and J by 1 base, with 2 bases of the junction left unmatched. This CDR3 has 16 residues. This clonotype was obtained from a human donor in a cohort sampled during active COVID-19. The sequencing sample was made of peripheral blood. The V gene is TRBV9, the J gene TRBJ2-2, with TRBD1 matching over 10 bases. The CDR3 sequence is CASSVTGGGNTGELFF. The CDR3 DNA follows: TGTGCCAGCAGCGTGACAGGGGGCGGGAACACCGGGGAGCTGTTTTTT.